This T cell receptor (beta chain) was captured in a study of blood T cells in healthy people across ages. The authors ran a second PCR of 7 to 11 cycles using a sample-barcoded 5' primer and a J-beta primer mix. Each CDR3 protein gets one entry after TCRdb re-called the 5' RACE reads with MiXCR. Here the sample spans some 1.4 million distinct CDR3 sequences, roughly 45% being singletons. This clonotype showed up just a few times. V trimming: 7 bases; J trimming: 0 bases; junction bases outside the gene matches: 2. CDR1 is MNHEY, CDR2 SMNVEV, per germline (reference sequence). The CDR3 loop spans 14 amino acids.

The TCR sequence derives from a woman between 18 and 30 years old in good health. Material for sequencing was blood. The chain combines TRBV27 with TRBJ2-1; the match to TRBD1 covers 8 bases. The CDR3 sequence: CASTQGASYNEQFF. The CDR3 DNA reads TGTGCCAGCACCCAGGGGGCCTCCTACAATGAGCAGTTCTTC.